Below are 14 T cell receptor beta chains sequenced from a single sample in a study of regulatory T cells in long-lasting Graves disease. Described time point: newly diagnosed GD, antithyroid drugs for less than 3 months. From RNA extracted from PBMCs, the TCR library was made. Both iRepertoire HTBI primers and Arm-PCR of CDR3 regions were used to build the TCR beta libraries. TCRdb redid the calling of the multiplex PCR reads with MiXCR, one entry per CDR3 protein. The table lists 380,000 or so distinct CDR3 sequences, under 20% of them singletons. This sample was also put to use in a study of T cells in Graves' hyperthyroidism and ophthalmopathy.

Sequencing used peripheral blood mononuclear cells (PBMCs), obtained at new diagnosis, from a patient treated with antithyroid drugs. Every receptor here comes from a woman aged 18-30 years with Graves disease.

Written as DNA, the CDR3 is TGTGCCAGCAGCTGGGGACGGCAGGGTCATTCACCCCTCCACTTT. As protein: CASSWGRQGHSPLHF. The V and J genes are TRBV5-6 and TRBJ1-6, with TRBD1 as a possible D gene (5 bases). Germline V gives CDR1 SGHDT, CDR2 YYEEEE. CDR3 length: 15 residues. Trimming cost V 3 bases and J 8 bases, with 15 bases left between them.

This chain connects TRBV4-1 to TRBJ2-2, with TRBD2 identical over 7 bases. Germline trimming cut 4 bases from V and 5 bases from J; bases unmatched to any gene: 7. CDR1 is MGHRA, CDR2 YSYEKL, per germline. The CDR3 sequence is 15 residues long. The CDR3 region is CASSPFGGLTGELFF. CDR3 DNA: TGCGCCAGCAGCCCCTTCGGGGGGTTAACCGGGGAGCTGTTTTTT.

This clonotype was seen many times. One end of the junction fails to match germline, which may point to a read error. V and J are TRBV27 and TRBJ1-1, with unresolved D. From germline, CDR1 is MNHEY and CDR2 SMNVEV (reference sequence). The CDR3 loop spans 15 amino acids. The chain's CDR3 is CANSSQLGRNTEAFF. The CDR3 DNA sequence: TGTGCCAACAGTTCCCAACTGGGCAGGAACACTGAAGCTTTCTTT.

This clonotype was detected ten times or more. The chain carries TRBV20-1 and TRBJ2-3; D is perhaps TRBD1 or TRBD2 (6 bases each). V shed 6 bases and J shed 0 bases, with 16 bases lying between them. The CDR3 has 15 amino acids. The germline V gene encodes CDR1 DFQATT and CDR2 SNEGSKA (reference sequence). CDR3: CSAASGATSTDTQYF. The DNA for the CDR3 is TGCAGTGCGGCCTCGGGGGCCACTAGCACAGATACGCAGTATTTT.

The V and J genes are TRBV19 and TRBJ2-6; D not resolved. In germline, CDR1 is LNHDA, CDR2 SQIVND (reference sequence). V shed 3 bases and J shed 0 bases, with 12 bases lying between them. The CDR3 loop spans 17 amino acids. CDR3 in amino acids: CASSMAQTHSGANVLTF. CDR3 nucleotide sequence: TGTGCCAGTAGTATGGCCCAGACCCACTCTGGGGCCAACGTCCTGACTTTC.

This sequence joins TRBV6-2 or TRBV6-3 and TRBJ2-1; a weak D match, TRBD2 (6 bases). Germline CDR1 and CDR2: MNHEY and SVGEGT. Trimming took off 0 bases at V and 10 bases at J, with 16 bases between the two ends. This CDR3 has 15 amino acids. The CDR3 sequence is CASSYSNRLGREQFF. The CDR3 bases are TGTGCCAGCAGTTACTCGAACAGGCTTGGGAGGGAGCAGTTCTTC.

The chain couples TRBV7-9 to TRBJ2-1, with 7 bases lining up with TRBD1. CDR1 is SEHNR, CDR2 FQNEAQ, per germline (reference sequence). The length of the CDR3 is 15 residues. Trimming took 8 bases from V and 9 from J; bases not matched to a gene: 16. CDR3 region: CASSARGRILTEQFF. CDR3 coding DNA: TGTGCCAGCTCCGCTAGGGGGCGGATCCTCACTGAGCAGTTCTTC.

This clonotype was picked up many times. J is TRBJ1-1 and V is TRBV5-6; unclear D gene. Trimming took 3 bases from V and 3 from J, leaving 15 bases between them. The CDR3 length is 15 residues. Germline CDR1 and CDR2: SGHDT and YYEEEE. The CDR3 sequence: CASSWDLSPDTEAFF. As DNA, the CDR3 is TGTGCCAGCAGCTGGGATTTGAGTCCGGACACTGAAGCTTTCTTT. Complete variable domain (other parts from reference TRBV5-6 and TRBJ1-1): DAGVTQSPTHLIKTRGQQVTLRCSPKSGHDTVSWYQQALGQGPQFIFQYYEEEERQRGNFPDRFSGHQFPNYSSELNVNALLLGDSALYLCASSWDLSPDTEAFFGQGTRLTVV.

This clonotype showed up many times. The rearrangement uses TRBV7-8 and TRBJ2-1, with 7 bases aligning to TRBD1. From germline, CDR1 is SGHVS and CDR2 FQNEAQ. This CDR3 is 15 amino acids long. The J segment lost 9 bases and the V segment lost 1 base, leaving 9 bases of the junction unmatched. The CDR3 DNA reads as TGTGCCAGCAGCTTAGGGACCGGACAGGCTGGTGAGCAGTTCTTC. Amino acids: CASSLGTGQAGEQFF. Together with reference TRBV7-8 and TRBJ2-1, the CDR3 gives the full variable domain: GAGVSQSPRYKVAKRGQDVALRCDPISGHVSLFWYQQALGQGPEFLTYFQNEAQLDKSGLPSDRFFAERPEGSVSTLKIQRTQQEDSAVYLCASSLGTGQAGEQFFGPGTRLTVL.

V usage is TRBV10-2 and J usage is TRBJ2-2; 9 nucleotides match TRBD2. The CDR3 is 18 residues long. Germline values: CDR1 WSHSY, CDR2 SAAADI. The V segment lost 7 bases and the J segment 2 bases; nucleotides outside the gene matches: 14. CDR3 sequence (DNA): TGCGCCAGCATCCCGGGGGGAGTAGCGGGAGCCAACACCGGGGAGCTGTTTTTT. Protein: CASIPGGVAGANTGELFF.

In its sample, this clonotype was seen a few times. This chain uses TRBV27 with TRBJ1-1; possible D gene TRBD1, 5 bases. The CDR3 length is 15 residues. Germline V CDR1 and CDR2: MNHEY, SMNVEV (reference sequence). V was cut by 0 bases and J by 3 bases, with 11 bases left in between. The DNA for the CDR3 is TGTGCCAGCAGTTTATCGATTGGAGGGGACACTGAAGCTTTCTTT. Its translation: CASSLSIGGDTEAFF.

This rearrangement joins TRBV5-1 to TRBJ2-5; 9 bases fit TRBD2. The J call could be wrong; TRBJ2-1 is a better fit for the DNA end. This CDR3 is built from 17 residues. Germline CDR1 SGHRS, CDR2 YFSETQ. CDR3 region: CASSLVRGGAGLNEQFF. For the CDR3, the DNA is TGCGCCAGCAGCTTGGTTCGCGGGGGGGCCGGTTTGAATGAGCAGTTCTTC.

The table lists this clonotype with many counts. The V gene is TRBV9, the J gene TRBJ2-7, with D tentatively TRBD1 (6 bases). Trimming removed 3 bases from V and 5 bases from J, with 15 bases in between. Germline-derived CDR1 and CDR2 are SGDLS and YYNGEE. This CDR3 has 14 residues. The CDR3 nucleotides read TGTGCCAGCAGCGGGAGAGGACAGCCTCACGAGCAGTACTTC. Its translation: CASSGRGQPHEQYF.

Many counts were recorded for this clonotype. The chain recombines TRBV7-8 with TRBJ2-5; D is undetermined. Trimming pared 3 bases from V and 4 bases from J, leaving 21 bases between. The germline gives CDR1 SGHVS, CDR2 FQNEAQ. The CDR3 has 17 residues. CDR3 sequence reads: CASSFLPSALGGETQYF. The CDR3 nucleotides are TGTGCCAGCAGCTTTCTACCCTCGGCACTGGGTGGAGAGACCCAGTACTTC.